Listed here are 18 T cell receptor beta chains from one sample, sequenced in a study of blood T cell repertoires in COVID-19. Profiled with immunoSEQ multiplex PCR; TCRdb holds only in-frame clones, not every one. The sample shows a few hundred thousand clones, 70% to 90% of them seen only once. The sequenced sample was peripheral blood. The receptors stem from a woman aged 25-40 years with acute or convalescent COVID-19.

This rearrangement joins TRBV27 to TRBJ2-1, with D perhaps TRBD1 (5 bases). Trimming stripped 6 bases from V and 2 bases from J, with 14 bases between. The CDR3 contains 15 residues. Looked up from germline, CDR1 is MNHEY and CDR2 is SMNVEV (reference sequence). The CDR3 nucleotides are TGTGCCAGCAGCAATCACAGGAACCCCTACAATGAGCAGTTCTTC. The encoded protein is CASSNHRNPYNEQFF.

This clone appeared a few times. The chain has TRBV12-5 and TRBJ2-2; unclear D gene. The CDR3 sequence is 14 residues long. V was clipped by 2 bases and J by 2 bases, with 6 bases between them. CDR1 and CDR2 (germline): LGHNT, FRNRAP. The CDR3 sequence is CASGLYPNTGELFF. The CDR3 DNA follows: TGTGCTAGTGGTTTGTATCCCAACACCGGGGAGCTGTTTTTT.

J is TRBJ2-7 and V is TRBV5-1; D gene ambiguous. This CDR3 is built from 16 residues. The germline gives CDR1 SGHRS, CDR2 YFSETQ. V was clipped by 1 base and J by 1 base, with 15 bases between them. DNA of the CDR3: TGCGCCAGCAGCTTGTTAGTCGGTGCCGTGTCCTACGAGCAGTACTTC. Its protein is CASSLLVGAVSYEQYF.

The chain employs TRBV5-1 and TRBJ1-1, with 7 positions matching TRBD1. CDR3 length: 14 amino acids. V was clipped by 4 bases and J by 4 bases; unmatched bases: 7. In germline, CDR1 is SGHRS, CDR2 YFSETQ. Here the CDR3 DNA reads TGCGCCAGCAGCCTCAATACAGGGGTCACTGAAGCTTTCTTT. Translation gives CASSLNTGVTEAFF.

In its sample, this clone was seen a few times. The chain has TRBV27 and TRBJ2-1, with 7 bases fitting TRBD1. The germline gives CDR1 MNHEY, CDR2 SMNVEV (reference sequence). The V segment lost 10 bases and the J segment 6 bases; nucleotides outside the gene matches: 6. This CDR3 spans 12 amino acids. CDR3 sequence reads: CATSQGSNEQFF. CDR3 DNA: TGTGCCACCTCACAGGGGTCCAATGAGCAGTTCTTC.

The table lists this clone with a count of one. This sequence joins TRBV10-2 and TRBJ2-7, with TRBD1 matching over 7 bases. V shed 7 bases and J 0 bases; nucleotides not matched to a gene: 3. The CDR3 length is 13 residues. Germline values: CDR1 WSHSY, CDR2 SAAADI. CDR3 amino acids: CASIRDSSYEQYF. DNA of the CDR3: TGCGCCAGCATCCGGGACAGCTCCTACGAGCAGTACTTC.

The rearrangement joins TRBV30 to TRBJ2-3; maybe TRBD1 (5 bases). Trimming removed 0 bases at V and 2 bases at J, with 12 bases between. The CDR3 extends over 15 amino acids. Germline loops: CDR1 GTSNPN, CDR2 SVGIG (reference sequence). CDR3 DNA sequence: TGTGCCTGGAGTGTATGGGGCGGCTACACAGATACGCAGTATTTT. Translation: CAWSVWGGYTDTQYF.

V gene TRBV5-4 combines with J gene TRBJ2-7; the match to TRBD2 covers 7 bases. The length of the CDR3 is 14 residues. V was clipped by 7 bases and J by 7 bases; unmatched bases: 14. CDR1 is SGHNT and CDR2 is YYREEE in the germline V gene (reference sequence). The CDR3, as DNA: TGTGCCAGCGGTCGGGGCGCGGGAGTCAATGAGCAGTACTTC. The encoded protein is CASGRGAGVNEQYF.

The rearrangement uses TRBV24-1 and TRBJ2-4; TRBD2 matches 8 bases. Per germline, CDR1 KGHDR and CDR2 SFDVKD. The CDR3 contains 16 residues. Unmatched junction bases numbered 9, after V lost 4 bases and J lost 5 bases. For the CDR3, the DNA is TGTGCCACCAGTGACGACGGACTAGCAAACGAAAACATTCAGTACTTC. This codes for CATSDDGLANENIQYF.

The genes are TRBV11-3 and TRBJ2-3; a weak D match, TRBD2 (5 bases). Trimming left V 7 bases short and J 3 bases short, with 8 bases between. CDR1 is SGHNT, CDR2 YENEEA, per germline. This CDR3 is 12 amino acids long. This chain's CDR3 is CASTRDTDTQYF. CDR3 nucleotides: TGTGCCAGCACCCGGGATACAGATACGCAGTATTTT.

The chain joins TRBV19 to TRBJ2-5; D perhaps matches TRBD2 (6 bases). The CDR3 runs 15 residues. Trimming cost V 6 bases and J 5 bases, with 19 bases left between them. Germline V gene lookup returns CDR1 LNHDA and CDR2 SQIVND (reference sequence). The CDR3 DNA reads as TGTGCCAGTAGCCGAGGAGGGTTTGGGATTGAGACCCAGTACTTC. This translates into CASSRGGFGIETQYF.

The DNA for the CDR3 is TGCGCCAGCAGTCGGGACAGAATGAACACTGAAGCTTTCTTT. Residues: CASSRDRMNTEAFF. The chain employs TRBV10-1 and TRBJ1-1; 7 positions match TRBD1. From germline, CDR1 is WNHNN and CDR2 SYGVQD (reference sequence). V was clipped by 5 bases and J by 0 bases; unmatched bases: 3. This CDR3 has 14 residues.

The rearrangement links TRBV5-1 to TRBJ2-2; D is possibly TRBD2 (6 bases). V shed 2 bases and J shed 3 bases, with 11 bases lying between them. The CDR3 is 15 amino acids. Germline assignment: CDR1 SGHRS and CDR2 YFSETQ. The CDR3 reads CASSLLGSDTGELFF. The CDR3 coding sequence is TGCGCCAGCAGCTTACTCGGGAGCGACACCGGGGAGCTGTTTTTT.

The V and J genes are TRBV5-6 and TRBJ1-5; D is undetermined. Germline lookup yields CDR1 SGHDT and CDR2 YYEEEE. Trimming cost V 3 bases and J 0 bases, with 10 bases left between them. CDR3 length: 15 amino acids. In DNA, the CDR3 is TGTGCCAGCAGCTCTAGACTTTATAGCAATCAGCCCCAGCATTTT. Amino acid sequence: CASSSRLYSNQPQHF. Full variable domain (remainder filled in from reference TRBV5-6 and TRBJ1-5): DAGVTQSPTHLIKTRGQQVTLRCSPKSGHDTVSWYQQALGQGPQFIFQYYEEEERQRGNFPDRFSGHQFPNYSSELNVNALLLGDSALYLCASSSRLYSNQPQHFGDGTRLSIL.

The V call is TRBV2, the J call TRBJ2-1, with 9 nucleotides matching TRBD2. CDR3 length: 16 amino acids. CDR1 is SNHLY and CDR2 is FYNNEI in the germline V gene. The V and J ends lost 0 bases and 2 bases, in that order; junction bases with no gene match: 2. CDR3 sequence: CASSEAAGGAYNEQFF. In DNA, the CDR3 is TGTGCCAGCAGTGAAGCGGCGGGAGGGGCCTACAATGAGCAGTTCTTC. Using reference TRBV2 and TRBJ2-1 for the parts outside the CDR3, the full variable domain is EPEVTQTPSHQVTQMGQEVILRCVPISNHLYFYWYRQILGQKVEFLVSFYNNEISEKSEIFDDQFSVERPDGSNFTLKIRSTKLEDSAMYFCASSEAAGGAYNEQFFGPGTRLTVL.

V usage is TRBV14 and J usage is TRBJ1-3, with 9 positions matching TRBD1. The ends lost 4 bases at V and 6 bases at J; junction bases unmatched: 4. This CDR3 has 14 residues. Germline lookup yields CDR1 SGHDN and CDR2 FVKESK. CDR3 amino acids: CASSRTGGKNTIYF. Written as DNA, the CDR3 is TGTGCCAGCAGCCGCACAGGGGGCAAAAACACCATATATTTT.

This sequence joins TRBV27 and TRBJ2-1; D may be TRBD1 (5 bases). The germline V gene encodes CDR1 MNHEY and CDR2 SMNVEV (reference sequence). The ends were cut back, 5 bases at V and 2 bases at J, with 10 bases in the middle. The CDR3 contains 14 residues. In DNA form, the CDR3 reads TGTGCCAGCAGTCCAGACAGTGCCTACAATGAGCAGTTCTTC. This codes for CASSPDSAYNEQFF.

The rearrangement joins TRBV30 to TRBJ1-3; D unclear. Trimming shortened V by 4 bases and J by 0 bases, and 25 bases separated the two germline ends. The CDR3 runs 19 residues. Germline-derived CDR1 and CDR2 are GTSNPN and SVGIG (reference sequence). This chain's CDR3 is CAWIRIGGPTKSSGNTIYF. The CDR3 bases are TGTGCCTGGATTCGAATTGGAGGGCCTACCAAGAGCTCTGGAAACACCATATATTTT. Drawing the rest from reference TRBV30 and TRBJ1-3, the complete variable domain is SQTIHQWPATLVQPVGSPLSLECTVEGTSNPNLYWYRQAAGRGLQLLFYSVGIGQISSEVPQNLSASRPQDRQFILSSKKLLLSDSGFYLCAWIRIGGPTKSSGNTIYFGEGSWLTVV.